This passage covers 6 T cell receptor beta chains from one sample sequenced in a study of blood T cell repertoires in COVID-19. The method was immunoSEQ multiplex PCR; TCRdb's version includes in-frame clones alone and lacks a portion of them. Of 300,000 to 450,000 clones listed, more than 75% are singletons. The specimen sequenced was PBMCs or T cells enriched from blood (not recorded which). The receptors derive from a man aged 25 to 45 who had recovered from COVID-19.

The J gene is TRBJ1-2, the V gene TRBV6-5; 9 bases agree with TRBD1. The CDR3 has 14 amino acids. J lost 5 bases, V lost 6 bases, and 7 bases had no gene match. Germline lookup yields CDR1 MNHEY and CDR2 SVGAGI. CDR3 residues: CASSRGGTGYGYTF. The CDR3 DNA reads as TGTGCCAGCAGCCGAGGCGGGACAGGGTATGGCTACACCTTC.

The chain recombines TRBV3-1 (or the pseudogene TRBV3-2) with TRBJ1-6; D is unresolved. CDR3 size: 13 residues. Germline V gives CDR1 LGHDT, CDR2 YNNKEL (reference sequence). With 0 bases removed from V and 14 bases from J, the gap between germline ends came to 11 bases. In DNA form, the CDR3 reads TGTGCCAGCAGCCAAGACCAGGCCGTGGCCCTCCACTTT. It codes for CASSQDQAVALHF.

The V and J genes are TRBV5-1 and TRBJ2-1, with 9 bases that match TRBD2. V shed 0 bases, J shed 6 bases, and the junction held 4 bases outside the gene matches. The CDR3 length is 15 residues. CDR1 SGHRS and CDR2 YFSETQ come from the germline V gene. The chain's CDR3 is CASSLAAGGSNEQFF. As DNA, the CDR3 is TGCGCCAGCAGCTTGGCAGCGGGGGGCTCCAATGAGCAGTTCTTC.

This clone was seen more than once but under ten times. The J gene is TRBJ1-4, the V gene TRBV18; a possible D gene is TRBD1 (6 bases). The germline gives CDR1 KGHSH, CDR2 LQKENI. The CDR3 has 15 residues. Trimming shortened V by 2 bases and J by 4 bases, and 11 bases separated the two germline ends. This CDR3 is CASSPNTGSNEKLFF. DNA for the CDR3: TGTGCCAGCTCACCAAACACAGGGAGTAATGAAAAACTGTTTTTT.

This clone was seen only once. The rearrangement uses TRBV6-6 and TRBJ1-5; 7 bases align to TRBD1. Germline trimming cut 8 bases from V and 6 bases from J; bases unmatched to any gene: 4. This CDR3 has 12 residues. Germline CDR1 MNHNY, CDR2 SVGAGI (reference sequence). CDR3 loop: CASWTGAQPQHF. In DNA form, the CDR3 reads TGTGCCAGCTGGACAGGCGCTCAGCCCCAGCATTTT.

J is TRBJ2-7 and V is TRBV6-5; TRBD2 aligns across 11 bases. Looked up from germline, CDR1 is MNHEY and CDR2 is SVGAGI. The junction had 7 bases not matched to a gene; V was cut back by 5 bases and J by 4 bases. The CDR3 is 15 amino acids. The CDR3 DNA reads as TGTGCCAGCAGTCCCGGGACTAGCGGTAGATACGAGCAGTACTTC. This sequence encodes CASSPGTSGRYEQYF.